Below, 5 T cell receptor beta chains from the same sample are listed, as sequenced in a study of a mutant IDH1 vaccine in newly diagnosed glioma. As to time point: week 23, last vaccination. Vaccinated patients received 300 ug of mutant IDH1 20-mer peptide per dose, with topical imiquimod. These TCRs are of unknown antigen specificity. The repertoire was sequenced with immunoSEQ multiplex PCR; TCRdb's copy has only in-frame clones and lacks some. The table records roughly 51,000 clones, 80% to 90% of them present only once. The starting material was PBMCs, obtained from a glioma patient whose treatment included an IDH1 peptide vaccine. Receptor source: a woman in her forties with glioma. Some clones in this sample may be carry-over from other donors' samples.

This chain joins TRBV5-5 and TRBJ1-5; 9 nucleotides align to TRBD1. CDR3 length equals 15 residues. Looked up from germline, CDR1 is SGHKS and CDR2 is YYEKEE (reference sequence). V lost 5 bases, J lost 5 bases, and 8 bases stayed unmatched. The CDR3, as DNA: TGTGCCAGCAGTTCCGGGACAGGGATTCATCAGCCCCAGCATTTT. Residues: CASSSGTGIHQPQHF.

CDR3 DNA sequence: TGTGCCAGCATCCAAAGGGCCGAGACCAATCAGCCCCAGCATTTT. As protein: CASIQRAETNQPQHF. The rearrangement links TRBV6-6 to TRBJ1-5; unclear D gene. Germline CDR1 is MNHNY and CDR2 is SVGAGI (reference sequence). The CDR3 has 15 residues. V was trimmed by 7 bases and J by 3 bases, leaving 16 bases between them.

The chain has TRBV4-1 and TRBJ1-3; TRBD1 might be the D (6 bases). The V and J ends lost 2 bases and 0 bases respectively, with 14 bases between them. The CDR3 length is 17 residues. Germline V CDR1 and CDR2: MGHRA, YSYEKL. The CDR3 DNA sequence: TGCGCCAGCAGCCAATCCCCGGGGGGGGCCTCTGGAAACACCATATATTTT. This translates into CASSQSPGGASGNTIYF.

A single count supports this clone. The chain has TRBV6-1 and TRBJ1-1; 9 bases map to TRBD1. V gave up 6 bases and J gave up 5 bases; unmatched junction bases: 7. Germline CDR1 reads MNHNS; CDR2 reads SASEGT. CDR3 length: 14 residues. CDR3 amino acids: CASSADRGRTEAFF. The CDR3 region has the DNA TGTGCCAGCAGCGCGGACAGGGGTAGGACTGAAGCTTTCTTT.

The genes are TRBV18 and TRBJ2-7, with 9 bases that match TRBD2. V trimming: 2 bases; J trimming: 7 bases; junction bases outside the gene matches: 6. The CDR3 totals 14 residues. Germline V gene sequence: CDR1 KGHSH, CDR2 LQKENI. The CDR3 is CASSPRAAGGEQYF. In nucleotides, the CDR3 is TGTGCCAGCTCACCAAGGGCAGCGGGGGGTGAGCAGTACTTC.